What follows are 15 T cell receptor beta chains derived from one specimen sequenced in a study of T-cell memory formation after mild COVID-19. One entry per CDR3 protein results from TCRdb running MiXCR on the 5' RACE reads. This sample carries 260,000 or so distinct CDR3 sequences, 15% to 20% of them seen once, and the ten largest clones take 20% to 25%. Sequenced sample: PBMCs or a T cell subset sorted from them (not recorded which). Every receptor here comes from a man younger than 30 who had mild COVID-19 (a few samples of this study predate the infection). Cell type and time point are not known.

In its sample, this clonotype was seen a few times. This chain uses TRBV5-1 with TRBJ2-5; D gene unclear. The CDR3 runs 15 residues. The V end was cut by 0 bases, the J end by 1 base, with 10 bases between. Germline assignment: CDR1 SGHRS and CDR2 YFSETQ. The CDR3 loop reads CASSLAVGTQETQYF. CDR3 in DNA: TGCGCCAGCAGCTTGGCCGTCGGAACCCAAGAGACCCAGTACTTC.

This rearrangement joins TRBV7-9 to TRBJ1-2; TRBD1 matches at 9 bases. CDR1 SEHNR and CDR2 FQNEAQ come from the germline V gene (reference sequence). V lost 10 bases, J lost 7 bases, and 10 bases stayed unmatched. This CDR3 is built from 13 residues. CDR3 loop: CATAGTGQVGYTF. DNA of the CDR3: TGTGCCACTGCCGGGACAGGGCAAGTTGGCTACACCTTC. Looking up the rest from reference TRBV7-9 and TRBJ1-2 gives the full variable domain: DTGVSQNPRHKITKRGQNVTFRCDPISEHNRLYWYRQTLGQGPEFLTYFQNEAQLEKSRLLSDRFSAERPKGSFSTLEIQRTEQGDSAMYLCATAGTGQVGYTFGSGTRLTVV.

This clonotype was found many times. The genes are TRBV7-9 and TRBJ2-1; the match to TRBD2 covers 7 bases. The CDR3 is made up of 15 amino acids. Losses at the gene ends were 6 bases for V and 5 bases for J; bases not matched to a gene: 10. Germline CDR1 and CDR2: SEHNR and FQNEAQ (reference sequence). The CDR3: CASRLVRGGNNEQFF. In DNA form, the CDR3 reads TGTGCCAGCAGGCTCGTCCGCGGGGGAAACAATGAGCAGTTCTTC.

For the CDR3, the DNA is TGCGCCAGCAGCCAAGGGACAGGAAATACTGAAGCTTTCTTT. It encodes CASSQGTGNTEAFF. The chain combines TRBV5-1 with TRBJ1-1; the match to TRBD1 covers 8 bases. This CDR3 has 14 residues. V trimming: 4 bases; J trimming: 5 bases; junction bases outside the gene matches: 7. The germline gives CDR1 SGHRS, CDR2 YFSETQ.

The V and J genes are TRBV29-1 and TRBJ1-1; unclear D gene. This CDR3 has 11 amino acids. Trimming left V 7 bases short and J 8 bases short, with 14 bases between. Germline lookup yields CDR1 SQVTM and CDR2 ANQGSEA. The CDR3 here is CSAPVGREAFF. The CDR3 DNA follows: TGCAGCGCCCCGGTGGGGAGGGAAGCTTTCTTT.

The chain couples TRBV7-6 to TRBJ1-5, with D unclear. This CDR3 has 14 amino acids. Germline-derived CDR1 and CDR2 are SGHVS and FNYEAQ. The V end was cut by 5 bases, the J end by 6 bases, with 14 bases between. The CDR3 region is CASSLAHPSQPQHF. CDR3 nucleotide sequence: TGTGCCAGCAGCCTCGCGCATCCGAGTCAGCCCCAGCATTTT.

This clonotype was counted a few times. The chain joins TRBV7-8 to TRBJ2-1; a possible D gene is TRBD1 (6 bases). CDR1 is SGHVS, CDR2 FQNEAQ, per germline. The CDR3 covers 16 residues. The V and J ends lost 6 bases and 0 bases respectively, with 15 bases between them. The CDR3 nucleotides are TGTGCCAGCAGTTTTAACAGGGCTAGCTCCTACAATGAGCAGTTCTTC. The encoded protein is CASSFNRASSYNEQFF.

This clonotype was recorded a few times. The rearrangement links TRBV11-2 to TRBJ2-5; 8 bases map to TRBD2. The CDR3 is 15 residues long. The J segment lost 4 bases and the V segment lost 5 bases, leaving 9 bases of the junction unmatched. Per germline, CDR1 SGHAT and CDR2 FQNNGV. This chain's CDR3 is CASSRGRGGIETQYF. CDR3 DNA: TGTGCCAGCAGCAGAGGCCGGGGGGGCATAGAGACCCAGTACTTC.

This clonotype was found many times. The J gene is TRBJ2-5, the V gene TRBV5-1, with a tentative D call TRBD2 (6 bases). This CDR3 contains 13 residues. In germline, CDR1 is SGHRS, CDR2 YFSETQ. Trimming pared 6 bases from V and 5 bases from J, leaving 14 bases between. The CDR3: CASTRGGQETQYF. DNA for the CDR3: TGCGCCAGCACCAGAGGAGGGCAGGAGACCCAGTACTTC.

The chain joins TRBV9 to TRBJ2-5; 10 nucleotides align to TRBD2. Germline V gives CDR1 SGDLS, CDR2 YYNGEE. V was clipped by 4 bases and J by 2 bases; unmatched bases: 8. The CDR3 contains 16 residues. The DNA for the CDR3 is TGTGCCAGCAGCCGCCTAGCGGGGGCAAGTCAAGAGACCCAGTACTTC. This translates into CASSRLAGASQETQYF. Looking up the rest from reference TRBV9 and TRBJ2-5 gives the full variable domain: DSGVTQTPKHLITATGQRVTLRCSPRSGDLSVYWYQQSLDQGLQFLIQYYNGEERAKGNILERFSAQQFPDLHSELNLSSLELGDSALYFCASSRLAGASQETQYFGPGTRLLVL.

This rearrangement joins TRBV3-1 to TRBJ1-3; D remains unclear. CDR1 and CDR2 from the germline V gene are LGHDT and YNNKEL (reference sequence). Between the trimmed V and J ends, which lost 0 bases and 0 bases, there was a span of 9 bases. There are 16 residues in the CDR3. CDR3 coding DNA: TGTGCCAGCAGCCAAGAAGGATGGTTCTCTGGAAACACCATATATTTT. Translating it yields CASSQEGWFSGNTIYF.

This clonotype was recorded at least ten times. CDR3 sequence: CASAAHGADTQYF. The CDR3 bases are TGTGCCAGCGCCGCACACGGGGCAGATACGCAGTATTTT. This chain uses TRBV7-2 with TRBJ2-3; D possibly corresponds to TRBD2 (5 bases). Between the trimmed V and J ends, which lost 8 bases and 4 bases, there was a span of 13 bases. The germline gives CDR1 SGHTA, CDR2 FQGNSA. The CDR3 has 13 amino acids.

This chain uses TRBV6-5 with TRBJ1-5; perhaps TRBD1 as D (5 bases). The germline V and J ends were trimmed by 4 bases and 2 bases, with 12 bases remaining between them. The germline V gene encodes CDR1 MNHEY and CDR2 SVGAGI. The CDR3 length is 15 residues. CDR3 amino acids: CASSSMGGGNQPQHF. CDR3 DNA: TGTGCCAGCAGTTCGATGGGGGGAGGCAATCAGCCCCAGCATTTT.

The chain recombines TRBV3-1 with TRBJ2-7, with a weak D call TRBD1 (5 bases). The germline V and J ends were trimmed by 3 bases and 3 bases, with 9 bases remaining between them. The CDR3 covers 13 residues. Looked up from germline, CDR1 is LGHDT and CDR2 is YNNKEL (reference sequence). The CDR3 sequence: CASSQTDSYEQYF. In DNA, the CDR3 is TGTGCCAGCAGCCAGACAGACAGCTACGAGCAGTACTTC.

The chain carries TRBV10-3 and TRBJ2-3; 7 bases are shared with TRBD1. The length of the CDR3 is 16 residues. The V gene end was trimmed by 4 bases and the J gene end by 0 bases; junction bases not matched to a gene: 7. Germline CDR1 ENHRY, CDR2 SYGVKD. CDR3 coding DNA: TGTGCCATCAGTGGGGGACAGTCACCTAGCACAGATACGCAGTATTTT. It specifies CAISGGQSPSTDTQYF.